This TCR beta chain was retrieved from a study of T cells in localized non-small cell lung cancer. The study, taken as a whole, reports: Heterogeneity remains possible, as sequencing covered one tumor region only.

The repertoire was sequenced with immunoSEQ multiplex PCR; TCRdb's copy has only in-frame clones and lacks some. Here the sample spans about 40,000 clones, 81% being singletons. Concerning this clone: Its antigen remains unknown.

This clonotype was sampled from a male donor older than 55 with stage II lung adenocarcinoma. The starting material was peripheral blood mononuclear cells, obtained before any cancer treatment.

CDR3 region: CASSSGWNTEAFF. The DNA of the CDR3 is TGTGCCAGCAGCTCGGGTTGGAACACTGAAGCTTTCTTT. The rearrangement links TRBV7-2 to TRBJ1-1; D remains ambiguous. V lost 4 bases and J 1 base, leaving 7 bases between the germline ends. CDR1 and CDR2 from the germline V gene are SGHTA and FQGNSA. The CDR3 has 13 residues.